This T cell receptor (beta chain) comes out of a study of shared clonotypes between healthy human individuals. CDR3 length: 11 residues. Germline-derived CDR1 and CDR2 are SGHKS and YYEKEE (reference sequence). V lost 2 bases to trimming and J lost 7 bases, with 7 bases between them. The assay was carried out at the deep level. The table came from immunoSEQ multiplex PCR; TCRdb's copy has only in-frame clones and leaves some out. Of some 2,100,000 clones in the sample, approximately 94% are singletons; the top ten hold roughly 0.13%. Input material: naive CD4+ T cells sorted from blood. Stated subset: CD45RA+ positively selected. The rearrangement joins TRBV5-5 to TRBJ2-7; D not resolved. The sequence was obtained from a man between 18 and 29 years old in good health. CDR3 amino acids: CASSFGKEQYF. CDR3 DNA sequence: TGTGCCAGCAGCTTTGGCAAAGAGCAGTACTTC.